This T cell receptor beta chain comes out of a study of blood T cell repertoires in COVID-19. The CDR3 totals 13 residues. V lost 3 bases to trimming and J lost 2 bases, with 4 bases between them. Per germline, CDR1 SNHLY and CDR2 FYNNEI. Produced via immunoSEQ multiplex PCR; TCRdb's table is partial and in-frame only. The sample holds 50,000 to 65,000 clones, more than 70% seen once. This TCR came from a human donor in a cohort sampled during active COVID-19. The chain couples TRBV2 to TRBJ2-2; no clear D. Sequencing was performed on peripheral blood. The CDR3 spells CASSEGNTGELFF. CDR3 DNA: TGTGCCAGCAGTGAGGGCAACACCGGGGAGCTGTTTTTT.